This T cell receptor (beta chain) originates from a study of cytomegalovirus exposure and HLA in healthy donors. Study observations and caveats: Prediction of most subjects' HLA-A and HLA-B alleles by TCR beta sequences was reportedly accurate.

The V and J ends lost 5 bases and 14 bases, in that order; junction bases with no gene match: 19. CDR3 length equals 15 residues. The germline V gene encodes CDR1 SGHTA and CDR2 FQGTGA. Use of 60 Vbeta and 13 Jbeta primers characterized the PCR. Profiling relied on immunoSEQ multiplex PCR, and the TCRdb table lists in-frame clones only, not all of them. The repertoire holds some 150,000 clones, with roughly 79% as singletons. About this clone itself: Antigen: not known.

V gene TRBV7-3 combines with J gene TRBJ2-3; the match to TRBD2 covers 7 bases. The sample comprised PBMCs. This sequence originates from a woman aged 45-60 years in good health and CMV-seronegative. As DNA, the CDR3 is TGTGCCAGCAGCCCCTCCCGGGACTACCAATCCCCAGGGTATTTT. Its protein is CASSPSRDYQSPGYF. The full variable domain, completed using reference TRBV7-3 and TRBJ2-3, is GAGVSQTPSNKVTEKGKYVELRCDPISGHTALYWYRQSLGQGPEFLIYFQGTGAADDSGLPNDRFFAVRPEGSVSTLKIQRTERGDSAVYLCASSPSRDYQSPGYFGPGTRLTVL.